A single sample is the source of the 5 T cell receptor beta chains below, sequenced in a study of T-cell memory formation after mild COVID-19. TCRdb processed the 5' RACE reads anew with MiXCR; each CDR3 protein has one entry. Among around 340,000 distinct CDR3 sequences listed, approximately 12% were seen once. Material for sequencing was PBMCs or a T cell subset sorted from them (not recorded which). Receptor source: a man aged 18 to 35 who had mild COVID-19 (a few samples of this study predate the infection). Cell type and time point are not known.

In its sample, this clonotype was seen a few times. V gene TRBV5-1 combines with J gene TRBJ1-4; TRBD1 aligns across 9 bases. Per germline, CDR1 SGHRS and CDR2 YFSETQ. The length of the CDR3 is 15 residues. V lost 1 base and J lost 8; bases outside the gene matches: 6. The CDR3 is CASSLSGQGSEKLFF. CDR3 DNA sequence: TGCGCCAGCAGCTTGAGCGGACAGGGGAGCGAAAAACTGTTTTTT.

The chain is built from TRBV4-1 and TRBJ2-2, with a tentative D call TRBD2 (7 bases). V was clipped by 0 bases and J by 2 bases, with 16 bases between them. Germline-derived CDR1 and CDR2 are MGHRA and YSYEKL. The CDR3 runs to 18 residues. The CDR3 coding sequence is TGCGCCAGCAGCCAAGATGGGCTAAGCGGGACAAACACCGGGGAGCTGTTTTTT. Translation: CASSQDGLSGTNTGELFF.

The chain is built from TRBV2 and TRBJ1-1; TRBD1 is a possible D gene (5 bases). Germline assignment: CDR1 SNHLY and CDR2 FYNNEI. V lost 7 bases, J lost 7 bases, and 16 bases lay in between. CDR3 length: 13 residues. CDR3 in DNA: TGTGCCAGCATCCGACAGCGACCCATTGAAGCTTTCTTT. Protein: CASIRQRPIEAFF. Full variable domain (rest looked up from reference TRBV2 and TRBJ1-1): EPEVTQTPSHQVTQMGQEVILRCVPISNHLYFYWYRQILGQKVEFLVSFYNNEISEKSEIFDDQFSVERPDGSNFTLKIRSTKLEDSAMYFCASIRQRPIEAFFGQGTRLTVV.

In this sample, this clonotype turned up a few times. The chain employs TRBV20-1 and TRBJ1-5; TRBD1 is a possible D gene (5 bases). V was pared by 5 bases and J by 2 bases, with 7 bases between. Germline CDR1 DFQATT, CDR2 SNEGSKA (reference sequence). The CDR3 is 12 residues long. The CDR3 loop reads CSASTGNQPQHF. DNA for the CDR3: TGCAGTGCTTCGACAGGCAATCAGCCCCAGCATTTT.

This clonotype was observed many times. The chain carries TRBV4-2 and TRBJ2-2; 8 bases align to TRBD2. V shed 7 bases, J shed 3 bases, and the junction held 7 bases outside the gene matches. Germline lookup yields CDR1 LGHNA and CDR2 YNFKEQ. The CDR3 has 15 amino acids. The CDR3 nucleotides are TGTGCCAGCACCGTCGGGGGGGCGGACACCGGGGAGCTGTTTTTT. This codes for CASTVGGADTGELFF.